This T cell receptor (beta chain) is drawn from a study of human T cells and chemical hapten exposure. Study results and limitations: No shift was seen in TCRs above 1 in 1000 frequency with DPC sensitization.

It was the library that attached unique molecular identifiers to individual cDNA molecules. Study processing details: TCR counts had a median of about 92,000 per sample and spanned about 20,000 to 700,000. TCRdb reanalysed the RACE reads using MiXCR and keeps one entry per CDR3 protein. The V and J calls follow TCRdb's processing rather than the paper's. The top ten hold about 3.1% of the sample, which has 80,000 to 100,000 distinct CDR3 sequences, about 8.6% seen once. Time point in this sample: healthy volunteer bleed at 2 weeks. Unfractionated whole blood yielded total RNA. Concerning this clonotype itself: Its antigen remains unknown.

V lost 4 bases, J lost 6 bases, and 17 bases lay in between. The CDR3 totals 15 residues. Germline V gene sequence: CDR1 MDHEN, CDR2 SYDVKM. The sequence was obtained from a female donor in good health. Some clones in this sample may be carry-over from other donors' samples. The source material was whole blood. The V gene is TRBV28, the J gene TRBJ2-3; D might be TRBD2 (6 bases). This CDR3 reads CASSSTGTPRDTQYF. The CDR3 DNA sequence: TGTGCCAGCAGTTCGACCGGGACTCCCCGGGATACGCAGTATTTT.